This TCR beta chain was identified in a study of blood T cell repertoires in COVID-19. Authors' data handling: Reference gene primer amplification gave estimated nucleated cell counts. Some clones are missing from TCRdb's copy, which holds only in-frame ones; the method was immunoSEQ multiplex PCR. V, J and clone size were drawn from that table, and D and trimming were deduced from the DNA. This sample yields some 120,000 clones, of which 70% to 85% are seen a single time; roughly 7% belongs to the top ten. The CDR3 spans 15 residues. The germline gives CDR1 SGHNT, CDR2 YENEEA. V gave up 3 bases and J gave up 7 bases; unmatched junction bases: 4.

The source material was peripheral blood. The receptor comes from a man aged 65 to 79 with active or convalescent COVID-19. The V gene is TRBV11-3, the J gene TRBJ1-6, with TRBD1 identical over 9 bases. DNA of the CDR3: TGTGCCAGCAGCTTTTCTGGGACAGGGAATTCACCCCTCCACTTT. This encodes CASSFSGTGNSPLHF.